What follows are 27 T cell receptor beta chains derived from one specimen sequenced in a study of OX40 agonist ivuxolimab in advanced cancers. The table came from immunoSEQ multiplex PCR; TCRdb's copy has only in-frame clones and leaves some out. The sample includes around 84,000 clones, roughly 80% of them seen just once. The source material was CD4+ or CD8+ T cells sorted from blood, sampled in a trial of the OX40 agonist ivuxolimab. Receptors were obtained from an adult with an advanced solid tumor such as melanoma, head and neck, liver or kidney cancer.

V usage is TRBV5-4 and J usage is TRBJ1-2; D uncertain. This CDR3 spans 15 amino acids. V gave up 1 base and J gave up 8 bases, with 18 bases separating them. The germline V gene has CDR1 SGHNT and CDR2 YYREEE (reference sequence). DNA of the CDR3: TGTGCCAGCAGCTTGATGTCAGCTATTGGACGGGGCTACACCTTC. Residues: CASSLMSAIGRGYTF.

V and J are TRBV27 and TRBJ1-1; D not resolved. Per germline, CDR1 MNHEY and CDR2 SMNVEV (reference sequence). CDR3 length: 12 residues. Trimming pared 6 bases from V and 5 bases from J, leaving 10 bases between. The CDR3 DNA is TGTGCCAGCAGATTCGGACCAACTGAAGCTTTCTTT. The encoded protein is CASRFGPTEAFF.

V gene TRBV2 combines with J gene TRBJ2-3, with D uncertain. The V gene lost 2 bases and the J gene lost 2 bases, with 23 bases spanning the gap. CDR3 length: 19 amino acids. The germline gives CDR1 SNHLY, CDR2 FYNNEI. CDR3 in amino acids: CASSETISLLGVTTDTQYF. The CDR3 DNA sequence: TGTGCCAGCAGTGAAACCATTAGTCTATTAGGAGTAACCACAGATACGCAGTATTTT.

V is TRBV6-1 and J is TRBJ2-2, with 7 bases identical to TRBD2. Trimming removed 4 bases from V and 3 bases from J; junction bases left unmatched: 8. The CDR3 has 16 residues. CDR1 is MNHNS, CDR2 SASEGT, per germline. CDR3 coding DNA: TGTGCCAGCAGTGTGGCCCGTCGGGGGGACACCGGGGAGCTGTTTTTT. Residues: CASSVARRGDTGELFF.

This clone was seen only once. The rearrangement uses TRBV18 and TRBJ2-1; perhaps D is TRBD1 or TRBD2 (5 bases each). The CDR3 has 14 amino acids. Germline CDR1 reads KGHSH; CDR2 reads LQKENI. V gave up 5 bases and J gave up 4 bases, with 12 bases separating them. Here the CDR3 DNA reads TGTGCCAGCTCAAGAGGGGCAGAATACAATGAGCAGTTCTTC. It specifies CASSRGAEYNEQFF. Supplemented by reference TRBV18 and TRBJ2-1, the full variable domain reads NAGVMQNPRHLVRRRGQEARLRCSPMKGHSHVYWYRQLPEEGLKFMVYLQKENIIDESGMPKERFSAEFPKEGPSILRIQQVVRGDSAAYFCASSRGAEYNEQFFGPGTRLTVL.

This chain joins TRBV9 and TRBJ2-2, with TRBD1 matching 11 bases. V was pared by 2 bases and J by 5 bases, with 2 bases of the junction left unmatched. CDR3 length: 15 residues. The germline V gene has CDR1 SGDLS and CDR2 YYNGEE. The CDR3 is CASSVRDRGTGELFF. The DNA for the CDR3 is TGTGCCAGCAGCGTCCGGGACAGGGGGACCGGGGAGCTGTTTTTT.

The chain has TRBV2 and TRBJ2-3; TRBD2 matches 10 bases. Germline CDR1 reads SNHLY; CDR2 reads FYNNEI. This CDR3 comprises 14 residues. V was pared by 8 bases and J by 3 bases, with 5 bases of the junction left unmatched. For the CDR3, the DNA is TGTGCCAGCCGACCACTAGCGGGAACAGATACGCAGTATTTT. It encodes CASRPLAGTDTQYF.

V gene TRBV2 combines with J gene TRBJ1-2; 8 bases are shared with TRBD1. V dropped 3 bases and J dropped 4; count of bases not matched to a gene: 4. This CDR3 has 14 amino acids. Germline V CDR1 and CDR2: SNHLY, FYNNEI. This CDR3 reads CASSDQGARYGYTF. The CDR3 nucleotides are TGTGCCAGCAGTGACCAGGGGGCGCGCTATGGCTACACCTTC. The entire variable domain, with the rest obtained from reference TRBV2 and TRBJ1-2, is as follows: EPEVTQTPSHQVTQMGQEVILRCVPISNHLYFYWYRQILGQKVEFLVSFYNNEISEKSEIFDDQFSVERPDGSNFTLKIRSTKLEDSAMYFCASSDQGARYGYTFGSGTRLTVV.

This clone appeared once. The J gene is TRBJ2-7, the V gene TRBV7-2; TRBD2 matches 7 bases. V shed 5 bases and J 0 bases; nucleotides not matched to a gene: 7. The CDR3 is 15 amino acids. CDR1 and CDR2 from the germline V gene are SGHTA and FQGNSA. The CDR3 reads CASSPQGLVSYEQYF. CDR3 nucleotides: TGTGCCAGCAGCCCCCAAGGACTAGTCTCCTACGAGCAGTACTTC.

This rearrangement joins TRBV5-1 to TRBJ2-2; the D gene is possibly TRBD1 (5 bases). There are 13 residues in the CDR3. Germline CDR1 is SGHRS and CDR2 is YFSETQ. Between the trimmed V and J ends, which lost 6 bases and 1 base, there was a span of 7 bases. CDR3 protein: CASTTGNTGELFF. CDR3 nucleotides: TGCGCCAGCACTACAGGGAACACCGGGGAGCTGTTTTTT.

In DNA, the CDR3 is TGTGCCAGCAGTTACGAGTCCACTACGAACTATGGCTACACCTTC. Amino acids: CASSYESTTNYGYTF. J is TRBJ1-2 and V is TRBV6-6; D is undetermined. Germline loops: CDR1 MNHNY, CDR2 SVGAGI (reference sequence). Between the trimmed V and J ends, which lost 2 bases and 2 bases, there was a span of 12 bases. CDR3 length equals 15 residues.

The rearrangement links TRBV9 to TRBJ1-6; D is unresolved. This CDR3 is 16 amino acids long. Trimming left V 3 bases short and J 0 bases short, with 10 bases between. The germline gives CDR1 SGDLS, CDR2 YYNGEE. The CDR3 here is CASSDGISSYNSPLHF. The CDR3 region has the DNA TGTGCCAGCAGCGATGGAATAAGCTCCTATAATTCACCCCTCCACTTT.

CDR3 nucleotides: TGTGCCAGCAGCTTGGAGGCGACCTCCGGGGCATACAATGAGCAGTTCTTC. Translated, it gives CASSLEATSGAYNEQFF. This chain connects TRBV5-6 to TRBJ2-1; D might be TRBD1 or TRBD2, each matching 5 bases. V lost 0 bases, J lost 4 bases, and 17 bases lay in between. The CDR3 sequence is 17 residues long. Germline-derived CDR1 and CDR2 are SGHDT and YYEEEE.

V is TRBV4-1 and J is TRBJ2-3; tentatively, D is TRBD1 or TRBD2 (5 bases each). Germline loops: CDR1 MGHRA, CDR2 YSYEKL. The ends were cut back, 0 bases at V and 5 bases at J, with 12 bases in the middle. The length of the CDR3 is 15 residues. The CDR3 DNA is TGCGCCAGCAGCCAAGATGGGGACGGGGAAGATACGCAGTATTTT. Amino acid sequence: CASSQDGDGEDTQYF.

Here the CDR3 reads CSAMTPGSYTF. The CDR3 coding sequence is TGCAGTGCTATGACCCCCGGCAGCTACACCTTC. The chain has TRBV20-1 and TRBJ1-2, with unresolved D. Germline values: CDR1 DFQATT, CDR2 SNEGSKA (reference sequence). This CDR3 has 11 residues. Trimming cost V 4 bases and J 9 bases, with 12 bases left between them.

V is TRBV6-1 and J is TRBJ1-4; possible D gene TRBD1, 5 bases. From germline, CDR1 is MNHNS and CDR2 SASEGT. CDR3 length equals 17 residues. V lost 4 bases and J 1 base, leaving 16 bases between the germline ends. Here the CDR3 reads CASSGQGIVGTNEKLFF. CDR3 sequence (DNA): TGTGCCAGCAGTGGCCAGGGTATTGTGGGAACTAATGAAAAACTGTTTTTT.

This CDR3 is CASSQVLGSGSYEQYF. As DNA, the CDR3 is TGTGCCAGCAGCCAAGTCCTGGGGTCGGGATCCTACGAGCAGTACTTC. V is TRBV14 and J is TRBJ2-7; possibly TRBD2 for D (5 bases). Trimming took off 1 base at V and 1 base at J, with 14 bases between the two ends. This CDR3 comprises 16 residues. Germline V gives CDR1 SGHDN, CDR2 FVKESK.

This chain links TRBV7-2 with TRBJ2-2; no clear D. V was shortened by 2 bases and J by 7 bases, with 8 bases between the two germline ends. This CDR3 contains 13 residues. CDR1 SGHTA and CDR2 FQGNSA come from the germline V gene. CDR3 residues: CASSLSRGGELFF. In DNA form, the CDR3 reads TGTGCCAGCAGCTTAAGCCGTGGCGGGGAGCTGTTTTTT.

J is TRBJ2-5 and V is TRBV6-6, with 8 bases aligning to TRBD2. CDR3 length: 14 residues. The junction had 7 bases not matched to a gene; V was cut back by 6 bases and J by 4 bases. CDR1 is MNHNY and CDR2 is SVGAGI in the germline V gene (reference sequence). This CDR3 reads CASRESGGRETQYF. The CDR3 DNA reads TGTGCCAGCAGGGAATCGGGGGGGCGAGAGACCCAGTACTTC.

This clone has just one count. The chain joins TRBV9 to TRBJ2-1; 11 nucleotides align to TRBD2. Germline lookup yields CDR1 SGDLS and CDR2 YYNGEE. The J segment lost 6 bases and the V segment lost 5 bases, leaving 7 bases of the junction unmatched. The CDR3 length is 15 residues. The CDR3 sequence is CASSLTSGIPNEQFF. DNA for the CDR3: TGTGCCAGCAGTCTGACTAGCGGGATCCCCAATGAGCAGTTCTTC.

This clone was picked up one time. J is TRBJ2-1 and V is TRBV27; the D gene is possibly TRBD2 (5 bases). Trimming removed 3 bases from V and 4 bases from J, with 10 bases in between. The CDR3 covers 14 residues. CDR1 MNHEY and CDR2 SMNVEV come from the germline V gene (reference sequence). The CDR3: CASSFTGRYNEQFF. In nucleotides, the CDR3 is TGTGCCAGCAGTTTCACGGGGAGATACAATGAGCAGTTCTTC.

The chain is built from TRBV2 and TRBJ1-6; no firm D call. Germline V gene lookup returns CDR1 SNHLY and CDR2 FYNNEI. The length of the CDR3 is 14 residues. Trimming stripped 4 bases from V and 7 bases from J, with 11 bases between. Here the CDR3 reads CASSGVGGNSPLHF. The CDR3, as DNA: TGTGCCAGCAGTGGAGTGGGCGGCAATTCACCCCTCCACTTT.

The chain employs TRBV7-3 and TRBJ1-6; no definite D call. V lost 0 bases and J 7 bases, leaving 7 bases between the germline ends. The CDR3 length is 14 residues. CDR1 is SGHTA, CDR2 FQGTGA, per germline. The CDR3 nucleotides are TGTGCCAGCAGCTTAACGGCCCAGAATTCACCCCTCCACTTT. Translating gives CASSLTAQNSPLHF.

This clone was recorded only once. The chain recombines TRBV20-1 with TRBJ2-7; D ambiguous. V was trimmed by 2 bases and J by 4 bases, leaving 3 bases between them. CDR1 is DFQATT and CDR2 is SNEGSKA in the germline V gene (reference sequence). This CDR3 comprises 10 residues. Written as DNA, the CDR3 is TGCAGTGCTAGACGGTACGAGCAGTACTTC. This translates into CSARRYEQYF.

This clone was seen only a few times. The gene calls are TRBV5-4 and TRBJ1-5; D unclear. CDR3 length: 13 amino acids. Germline V gene data show CDR1 as SGHNT and CDR2 as YYREEE (reference sequence). V was shortened by 4 bases and J by 4 bases, with 9 bases between the two germline ends. The CDR3 bases are TGTGCCAGCAGCCACGGACTGAATCAGCCCCAGCATTTT. Amino acid sequence: CASSHGLNQPQHF. The whole variable domain, remainder taken from reference TRBV5-4 and TRBJ1-5, is ETGVTQSPTHLIKTRGQQVTLRCSSQSGHNTVSWYQQALGQGPQFIFQYYREEENGRGNFPPRFSGLQFPNYSSELNVNALELDDSALYLCASSHGLNQPQHFGDGTRLSIL.

This clone was seen more than once but under ten times. The gene calls are TRBV19 and TRBJ1-5, with a tentative D call TRBD1 (5 bases). The CDR3 extends over 14 amino acids. The germline V and J ends were trimmed by 5 bases and 7 bases, with 15 bases remaining between them. Germline CDR1 and CDR2: LNHDA and SQIVND (reference sequence). The chain's CDR3 is CASSHAAGLQPQHF. The CDR3 DNA reads TGTGCCAGTAGTCACGCCGCGGGGCTCCAGCCCCAGCATTTT.

V and J are TRBV5-6 and TRBJ2-7, with 7 bases identical to TRBD1. The germline CDR1 and CDR2 sequences are SGHDT and YYEEEE. The CDR3 totals 14 residues. Trimming took 4 bases from V and 4 from J; bases not matched to a gene: 8. CDR3 sequence: CASSPGQVGYEQYF. The DNA for the CDR3 is TGTGCCAGCAGCCCCGGACAGGTTGGGTACGAGCAGTACTTC.